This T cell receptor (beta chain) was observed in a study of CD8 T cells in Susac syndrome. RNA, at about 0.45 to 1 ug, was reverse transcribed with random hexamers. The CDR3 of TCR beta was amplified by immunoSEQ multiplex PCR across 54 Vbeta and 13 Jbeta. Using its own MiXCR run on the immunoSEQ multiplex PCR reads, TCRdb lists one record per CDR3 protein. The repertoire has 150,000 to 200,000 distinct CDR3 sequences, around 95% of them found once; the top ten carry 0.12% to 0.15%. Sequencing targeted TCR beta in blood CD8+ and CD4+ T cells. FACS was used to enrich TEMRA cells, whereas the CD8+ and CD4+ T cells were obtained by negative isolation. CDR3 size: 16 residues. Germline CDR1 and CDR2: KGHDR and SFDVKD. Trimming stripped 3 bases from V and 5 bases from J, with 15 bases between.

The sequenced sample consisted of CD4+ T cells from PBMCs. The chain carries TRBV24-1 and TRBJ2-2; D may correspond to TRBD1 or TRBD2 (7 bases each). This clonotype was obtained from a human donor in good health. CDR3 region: CATSDPDREGTGELFF. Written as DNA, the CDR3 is TGTGCCACCAGTGATCCCGACAGGGAGGGGACCGGGGAGCTGTTTTTT.